A selection of T cell receptor beta chains follows, all from one sample in a study of CD4 T cells in relation to SARS-CoV-2 and coronaviruses. Antigens of these TCRs are unknown. Some clones are missing from TCRdb's copy, which holds only in-frame ones; the method was immunoSEQ multiplex PCR. The sample lists roughly 25,000 clones; about 84% were seen once. The specimen sequenced was CD4+ T cells from PBMCs, cultured in vitro. The source is a human donor in good health. Each CDR3 is given with its conserved first and last residue. D genes are given only for firm matches. Clone sizes are given selectively: once, few, many, or a class where the clone is expanded.

>.|TRBV18|.|TRBJ1-4
CASSPSATNEKLFF
>TRBD1|TRBV7-8|.|TRBJ2-3
CASSPISGQRFTDTQYF
>.|TRBV19|.|TRBJ2-7
CASSPGRGAVYEQYF
>.|TRBV28|.|TRBJ2-1
CASSGLIETGNNEQFF
>.|TRBV5-8|.|TRBJ2-3
CASSPHRSTDTQYF
>TRBD2|TRBV29-1|.|TRBJ2-3
CSVDTGLAGPRVTDTQYF
>.|TRBV24-1|.|TRBJ2-3
CATSQGDTQYF
>.|TRBV28|.|TRBJ2-4
CASSTRRGKNIQYF
>.|TRBV5-1|.|TRBJ2-5
CASSFAVQETQYF
>.|TRBV5-6|.|TRBJ2-1
CASSLGVNEQFF
>.|TRBV24-1|.|TRBJ1-2
CATSDSGNRDSYTF
>TRBD2|TRBV2|.|TRBJ2-3
CAGQAGSGTDTQYF
>.|TRBV28|.|TRBJ1-2
CASRPASNAGDGYTF
>.|TRBV5-6|.|TRBJ2-7
CASSGGAGISYEQYF
>TRBD2|TRBV4-2|.|TRBJ2-1
CASSPPGLAGNEQFF
>TRBD1|TRBV18|few|TRBJ1-4
CASSRRRTDRGHEKLFF
>TRBD1|TRBV13|.|TRBJ2-7
CASSLGGQGSSYEQYF
>.|TRBV3-1/TRBV3-2|.|TRBJ1-5
CASSQGGVANQPQHF
>.|TRBV29-1|.|TRBJ2-3
CSVENLAAADTQYF
>TRBD1|TRBV11-2|.|TRBJ1-2
CASSLDRSTDYGYTF
>TRBD2|TRBV28|.|TRBJ2-7
CASSPWTSPSYEQYF
>TRBD2|TRBV9|few|TRBJ2-7
CASSVGAAGGPREQYF